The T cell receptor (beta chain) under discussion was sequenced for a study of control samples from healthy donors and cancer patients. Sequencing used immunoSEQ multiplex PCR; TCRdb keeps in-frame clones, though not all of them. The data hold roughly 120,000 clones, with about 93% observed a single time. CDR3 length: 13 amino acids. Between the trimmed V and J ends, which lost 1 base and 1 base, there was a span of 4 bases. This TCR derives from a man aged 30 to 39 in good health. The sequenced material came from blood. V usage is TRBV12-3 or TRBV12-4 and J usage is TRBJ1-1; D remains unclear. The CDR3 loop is CASSLVTNTEAFF. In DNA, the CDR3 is TGTGCCAGCAGTTTAGTAACGAACACTGAAGCTTTCTTT.